This T cell receptor beta chain was documented in a study of technical replicates of blood from a handful of donors. Here immunoSEQ multiplex PCR was the method, and the copy in TCRdb shows in-frame clones only, minus some. The sample shows 30,000 to 40,000 clones, around 90% of them seen only once. CDR3 size: 13 residues. Germline-derived CDR1 and CDR2 are SNHLY and FYNNEI. Trimming left V 8 bases short and J 7 bases short, with 15 bases between. This TCR was recovered from a human donor in good health. Some clones in this sample may be carry-over from other donors' samples. V usage is TRBV2 and J usage is TRBJ1-5; D is perhaps TRBD1 (5 bases). Material: PBMCs. CDR3 loop: CASSRDSSQPQHF. Written as DNA, the CDR3 is TGTGCCAGCTCAAGGGACTCCAGCCAGCCCCAGCATTTT.